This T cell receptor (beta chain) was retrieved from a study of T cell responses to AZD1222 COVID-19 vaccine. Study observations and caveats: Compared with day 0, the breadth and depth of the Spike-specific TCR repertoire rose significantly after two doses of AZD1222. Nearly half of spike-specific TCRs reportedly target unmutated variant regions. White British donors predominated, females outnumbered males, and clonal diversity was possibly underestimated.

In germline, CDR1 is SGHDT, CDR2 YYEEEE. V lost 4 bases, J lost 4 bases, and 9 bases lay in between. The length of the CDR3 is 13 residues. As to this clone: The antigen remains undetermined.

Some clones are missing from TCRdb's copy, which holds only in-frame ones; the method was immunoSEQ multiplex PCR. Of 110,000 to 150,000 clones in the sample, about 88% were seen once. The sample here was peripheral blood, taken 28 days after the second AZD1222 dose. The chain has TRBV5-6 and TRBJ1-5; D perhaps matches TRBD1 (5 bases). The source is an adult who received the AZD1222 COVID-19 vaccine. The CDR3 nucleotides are TGTGCCAGCAGCCAACAGGATAATCAGCCCCAGCATTTT. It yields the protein CASSQQDNQPQHF. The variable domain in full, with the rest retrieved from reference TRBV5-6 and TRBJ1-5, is DAGVTQSPTHLIKTRGQQVTLRCSPKSGHDTVSWYQQALGQGPQFIFQYYEEEERQRGNFPDRFSGHQFPNYSSELNVNALLLGDSALYLCASSQQDNQPQHFGDGTRLSIL.